One and the same sample provided the 26 T cell receptor beta chains below, sequenced in a study of blood T cell repertoires in COVID-19. The repertoire was sequenced with immunoSEQ multiplex PCR; TCRdb's copy has only in-frame clones and lacks some. The top ten clones hold 3.5% to 4% of a sample with some 250,000 clones, roughly 90% of them seen once. Material for sequencing was PBMCs or T cells enriched from blood (not recorded which). These receptors all stem from a woman in her thirties with acute COVID-19.

This chain joins TRBV19 and TRBJ1-5, with 8 nucleotides matching TRBD1. The CDR3 is 13 residues long. The V gene's germline CDR1 is LNHDA and CDR2 SQIVND (reference sequence). The V and J ends lost 3 bases and 7 bases, in that order; junction bases with no gene match: 2. CDR3 nucleotides: TGTGCCAGTAGTATCGGACAGGGCCAGCCCCAGCATTTT. Its protein is CASSIGQGQPQHF.

The chain recombines TRBV10-2 with TRBJ1-1; 8 positions match TRBD1. Germline-derived CDR1 and CDR2 are WSHSY and SAAADI. V lost 6 bases and J lost 2; bases outside the gene matches: 5. CDR3 length: 14 residues. The CDR3: CASRTGGKNTEAFF. CDR3 sequence (DNA): TGCGCCAGCAGAACAGGGGGGAAAAACACTGAAGCTTTCTTT.

The chain employs TRBV9 and TRBJ2-7; tentatively, D is TRBD1 (5 bases). CDR1 is SGDLS and CDR2 is YYNGEE in the germline V gene. The V and J ends lost 3 bases and 7 bases respectively, with 14 bases between them. The CDR3 loop spans 13 amino acids. CDR3 residues: CASSEGSKGEQYF. For the CDR3, the DNA is TGTGCCAGCAGCGAGGGGTCAAAGGGGGAGCAGTACTTC.

This clone has more than one count but fewer than ten. The rearrangement links TRBV11-2 to TRBJ2-7; D is ambiguous. Trimming removed 5 bases at V and 10 bases at J, with 15 bases between. The CDR3 runs 12 residues. The germline CDR1 and CDR2 sequences are SGHAT and FQNNGV. The CDR3 loop reads CASSKPEPSQYF. In nucleotides, the CDR3 is TGTGCCAGCAGCAAGCCCGAACCCTCCCAGTACTTC. The full variable domain, rest sourced from reference TRBV11-2 and TRBJ2-7, is EAGVAQSPRYKIIEKRQSVAFWCNPISGHATLYWYQQILGQGPKLLIQFQNNGVVDDSQLPKDRFSAERLKGVDSTLKIQPAKLEDSAVYLCASSKPEPSQYFGPGTRLTVT.

The rearrangement joins TRBV6-4 to TRBJ1-4; the match to TRBD1 covers 8 bases. The CDR3 is 15 residues long. CDR1 and CDR2 from the germline V gene are MRHNA and SNTAGT. J was trimmed by 4 bases and V by 6 bases; bases with no gene match: 7. CDR3 nucleotides: TGTGCCAGCAGCCCGACAGGGGAGGGTAATGAAAAACTGTTTTTT. This sequence encodes CASSPTGEGNEKLFF.

The V call is TRBV6-5, the J call TRBJ1-6, with D possibly TRBD1 on 5 matching bases. Germline lookup yields CDR1 MNHEY and CDR2 SVGAGI. The V and J ends lost 6 bases and 5 bases respectively, with 11 bases between them. This CDR3 region has 14 residues. The CDR3 region is CASRSTADNSPLHF. The CDR3 coding sequence is TGTGCCAGCAGATCGACAGCAGATAATTCACCCCTCCACTTT.

The chain joins TRBV3-1 (or the pseudogene TRBV3-2) to TRBJ2-5; TRBD2 matches at 10 bases. Germline-derived CDR1 and CDR2 are LGHDT and YNNKEL (reference sequence). Trimming at V came to 2 bases and at J to 4 bases, leaving 4 bases not matched to a gene. The CDR3 consists of 15 residues. DNA of the CDR3: TGTGCCAGCAGCCAATTGGCTAGCGGGGGAGAGACCCAGTACTTC. Protein product: CASSQLASGGETQYF.

The J gene is TRBJ1-2, the V gene TRBV11-2, with D unresolved. The CDR3 length is 16 residues. Germline CDR1 SGHAT, CDR2 FQNNGV. V was trimmed by 0 bases and J by 0 bases, leaving 11 bases between them. CDR3 loop: CASSLDRRGSNYGYTF. The DNA for the CDR3 is TGTGCCAGCAGCTTAGATCGTCGCGGCTCTAACTATGGCTACACCTTC.

This clone was recorded a few times. The chain has TRBV6-5 and TRBJ2-7; 8 bases fit TRBD1. V shed 8 bases, J shed 2 bases, and the junction held 5 bases outside the gene matches. Germline CDR1 and CDR2: MNHEY and SVGAGI. The CDR3 sequence is 13 residues long. Here the CDR3 reads CASHGTGPYEQYF. The CDR3 nucleotides read TGTGCCAGCCACGGGACAGGTCCCTACGAGCAGTACTTC.

This clone appeared a single time. This chain connects TRBV2 to TRBJ2-2; 9 positions match TRBD1. Looked up from germline, CDR1 is SNHLY and CDR2 is FYNNEI. The trim removed 6 bases at V and 7 bases at J, leaving 12 bases unmatched. CDR3 size: 16 residues. For the CDR3, the DNA is TGTGCCAGCAGCACTAGCCGGGACAGGGACGACGGGGAGCTGTTTTTT. Protein product: CASSTSRDRDDGELFF.

The CDR3 DNA is TGTGCCAGCAGCCAGGACTTATATAGCAATCAGCCCCAGCATTTT. Amino acids: CASSQDLYSNQPQHF. The chain carries TRBV4-2 and TRBJ1-5, with D unclear. V shed 3 bases and J shed 0 bases, with 9 bases lying between them. This CDR3 contains 15 residues. CDR1 is LGHNA and CDR2 is YNFKEQ in the germline V gene.

The chain recombines TRBV7-7 with TRBJ2-5; possibly TRBD1 for D (5 bases). V lost 0 bases to trimming and J lost 2 bases, with 10 bases between them. CDR1 is SSHAT, CDR2 FNYEAQ, per germline (reference sequence). The length of the CDR3 is 15 residues. The DNA of the CDR3 is TGTGCCAGCAGCTTAGCTAGGACACCTCAAGAGACCCAGTACTTC. This translates into CASSLARTPQETQYF.

The rearrangement joins TRBV5-5 to TRBJ1-3, with TRBD1 matching over 8 bases. This CDR3 spans 15 amino acids. CDR1 and CDR2 (germline): SGHKS, YYEKEE (reference sequence). The junction had 2 bases not matched to a gene; V was cut back by 1 base and J by 2 bases. The CDR3 nucleotides read TGTGCCAGCAGCTTGCAGGGGGCTACTGGAAACACCATATATTTT. It yields the protein CASSLQGATGNTIYF. The complete variable domain, with remaining parts taken from reference TRBV5-5 and TRBJ1-3, reads DAGVTQSPTHLIKTRGQQVTLRCSPISGHKSVSWYQQVLGQGPQFIFQYYEKEERGRGNFPDRFSARQFPNYSSELNVNALLLGDSALYLCASSLQGATGNTIYFGEGSWLTVV.

The J gene is TRBJ1-1, the V gene TRBV21-1; no check of the table's D call, TRBD1, against the DNA was made. TRBV21-1 is a pseudogene. This CDR3 is 15 amino acids long. The CDR3 region is CASSNGATDNTEAFF. CDR3 bases: TGTGCCAGCAGCAATGGGGCAACAGATAACACTGAAGCTTTCTTT.

The V gene is TRBV18, the J gene TRBJ1-4; 8 nucleotides align to TRBD1. CDR3 size: 16 residues. With V trimmed by 2 bases and J by 5 bases, 7 bases remained unmatched. The germline gives CDR1 KGHSH, CDR2 LQKENI. CDR3 loop: CASSPSTGDKNEKLFF. The CDR3 DNA reads TGTGCCAGCTCACCATCGACAGGGGATAAGAATGAAAAACTGTTTTTT.

The CDR3 DNA is TGTGCCAGCTCACCACCGTTCCTAGGGGACACTGAAGCTTTCTTT. Protein: CASSPPFLGDTEAFF. V gene TRBV18 combines with J gene TRBJ1-1; D is possibly TRBD1 (5 bases). The CDR3 covers 15 residues. The V end lost 0 bases, the J end lost 3 bases, and 11 bases lay between the germline ends. CDR1 is KGHSH, CDR2 LQKENI, per germline.

The rearrangement joins TRBV5-1 to TRBJ2-6; D might be TRBD1 (6 bases). V lost 1 base, J lost 0 bases, and 14 bases lay in between. This CDR3 is 18 amino acids long. Germline values: CDR1 SGHRS, CDR2 YFSETQ. The chain's CDR3 is CASSLKGGSSSGANVLTF. In DNA, the CDR3 is TGCGCCAGCAGCTTGAAAGGGGGTTCTTCCTCTGGGGCCAACGTCCTGACTTTC.

The chain combines TRBV9 with TRBJ1-5; maybe TRBD1 (5 bases). The germline gives CDR1 SGDLS, CDR2 YYNGEE. The CDR3 is 14 amino acids. The V gene lost 0 bases and the J gene lost 4 bases, with 8 bases spanning the gap. CDR3 amino acids: CASSVEQGNQPQHF. CDR3 nucleotide sequence: TGTGCCAGCAGCGTAGAGCAGGGAAATCAGCCCCAGCATTTT.

In its sample, this clone was seen once. This sequence joins TRBV29-1 and TRBJ2-5; D is perhaps TRBD1 (6 bases). Germline V gene sequence: CDR1 SQVTM, CDR2 ANQGSEA. The CDR3 runs to 14 residues. V was clipped by 0 bases and J by 4 bases, with 12 bases between them. The CDR3 DNA reads TGCAGCGTTGAAGATCTTCAGGGGCGAGAGACCCAGTACTTC. Amino acids: CSVEDLQGRETQYF.

The rearrangement uses TRBV29-1 and TRBJ2-5, with 9 bases fitting TRBD1. The CDR3 spans 13 residues. V shed 7 bases, J shed 5 bases, and the junction held 8 bases outside the gene matches. CDR1 and CDR2 from the germline V gene are SQVTM and ANQGSEA. CDR3 residues: CSAWDRAWETQYF. In DNA form, the CDR3 reads TGCAGCGCTTGGGACAGGGCTTGGGAGACCCAGTACTTC.

The genes are TRBV3-1 (or the pseudogene TRBV3-2) and TRBJ2-7; D might be TRBD1 (5 bases). Germline V gene lookup returns CDR1 LGHDT and CDR2 YNNKEL (reference sequence). The CDR3 totals 15 residues. V lost 2 bases and J 6 bases, leaving 17 bases between the germline ends. In DNA, the CDR3 is TGTGCCAGCAGCCAAACGGGTCCCCAAAGGGGCGAGCAGTACTTC. It encodes CASSQTGPQRGEQYF.

The V gene is TRBV29-1, the J gene TRBJ2-7; D gene uncertain. Germline loops: CDR1 SQVTM, CDR2 ANQGSEA. Trimming shortened V by 0 bases and J by 1 base, and 7 bases separated the two germline ends. The CDR3 is 13 residues long. The CDR3 nucleotides read TGCAGCGTTGAAGATCTTACATCCTACGAGCAGTACTTC. As protein: CSVEDLTSYEQYF.

This chain connects TRBV7-2 to TRBJ2-5; 8 bases map to TRBD1. Germline CDR1 SGHTA, CDR2 FQGNSA. The CDR3 covers 14 residues. J gave up 5 bases and V 1 base, and 3 bases lay outside the gene matches. CDR3 sequence (DNA): TGTGCCAGCAGCTTAGTTGCAGGGGGCGAGACCCAGTACTTC. Protein sequence: CASSLVAGGETQYF.

The rearrangement links TRBV7-2 to TRBJ1-4, with 7 bases aligning to TRBD1. Trimming removed 4 bases from V and 2 bases from J; junction bases left unmatched: 10. Looked up from germline, CDR1 is SGHTA and CDR2 is FQGNSA. CDR3 length: 17 amino acids. The CDR3 nucleotides read TGTGCCAGCAGCTCAAGGACAGGTTTTAGCACTAATGAAAAACTGTTTTTT. It yields the protein CASSSRTGFSTNEKLFF.

This chain connects TRBV10-3 to TRBJ1-2; D not certain. V was cut by 4 bases and J by 8 bases, with 17 bases left in between. The CDR3 loop spans 14 amino acids. Germline assignment: CDR1 ENHRY and CDR2 SYGVKD. The CDR3 loop reads CAISGAQETRGYTF. As DNA, the CDR3 is TGTGCCATCAGTGGGGCTCAGGAAACCCGAGGCTACACCTTC.

The rearrangement joins TRBV5-1 to TRBJ1-3, with D uncertain. Germline values: CDR1 SGHRS, CDR2 YFSETQ. The CDR3 has 14 residues. V was pared by 0 bases and J by 4 bases, with 8 bases between. In DNA form, the CDR3 reads TGCGCCAGCAGCTTGGGGAGGGCCGGAAACACCATATATTTT. This translates into CASSLGRAGNTIYF.